Each of the 21 T cell receptor beta chains below was sequenced from the same sample in a study of blood T cell repertoires in COVID-19. Sequencing was performed with immunoSEQ multiplex PCR; in TCRdb, only in-frame clones are kept and a portion is missing. The sample carries 250,000 or so clones, around 91% recorded once. The sample consisted of peripheral blood. These TCRs come from a woman aged 55-75 years with COVID-19, enrolled during active disease.

V gene TRBV19 combines with J gene TRBJ1-4; TRBD1 matches at 7 bases. The CDR3 totals 15 residues. CDR1 is LNHDA, CDR2 SQIVND, per germline (reference sequence). V shed 5 bases and J 5 bases; nucleotides not matched to a gene: 8. This CDR3 reads CASSPRGRGNEKLFF. CDR3 DNA: TGTGCCAGTAGTCCCCGCGGCAGGGGGAATGAAAAACTGTTTTTT.

The chain carries TRBV10-3 and TRBJ2-3; 9 positions match TRBD1. This CDR3 is built from 14 residues. Germline-derived CDR1 and CDR2 are ENHRY and SYGVKD. The J segment lost 1 base and the V segment lost 8 bases, leaving 4 bases of the junction unmatched. The CDR3 sequence is CAIEDRGGTDTQYF. For the CDR3, the DNA is TGTGCCATCGAGGACAGGGGTGGCACAGATACGCAGTATTTT.

The J gene is TRBJ1-1, the V gene TRBV5-4, with D maybe TRBD1 (6 bases). The CDR3 sequence is 12 residues long. V dropped 4 bases and J dropped 7 bases, with 11 bases sitting between them. Germline V CDR1 and CDR2: SGHNT, YYREEE (reference sequence). DNA for the CDR3: TGTGCCAGCAGCACCGACAGGTTTGAAGCTTTCTTT. This sequence encodes CASSTDRFEAFF. The variable domain in full, completed from reference TRBV5-4 and TRBJ1-1, reads ETGVTQSPTHLIKTRGQQVTLRCSSQSGHNTVSWYQQALGQGPQFIFQYYREEENGRGNFPPRFSGLQFPNYSSELNVNALELDDSALYLCASSTDRFEAFFGQGTRLTVV.

The CDR3, as DNA: TGTGCCAGCAGCCCACAACAGGGGTGGACAGATACGCAGTATTTT. It translates to CASSPQQGWTDTQYF. The chain recombines TRBV7-3 with TRBJ2-3; 7 bases line up with TRBD1. The trim removed 5 bases at V and 3 bases at J, leaving 8 bases unmatched. This CDR3 has 15 residues. Looked up from germline, CDR1 is SGHTA and CDR2 is FQGTGA.

The rearrangement joins TRBV5-1 to TRBJ2-7; D is possibly TRBD1 (7 bases). V lost 1 base and J 4 bases, leaving 18 bases between the germline ends. The CDR3 length is 16 residues. Per germline, CDR1 SGHRS and CDR2 YFSETQ. CDR3 sequence (DNA): TGCGCCAGCAGCTTGACCCACGGCAGGGGGAGGTACGAGCAGTACTTC. Protein: CASSLTHGRGRYEQYF.

The DNA of the CDR3 is TGTGCCAGCAGTTACTCGCCTGGGGCAGCTGGCTCTGAAGCTTTCTTT. Translated, it gives CASSYSPGAAGSEAFF. This rearrangement joins TRBV6-2 or TRBV6-3 to TRBJ1-1, with D maybe TRBD1 (5 bases). Germline CDR1 reads MNHEY; CDR2 reads SVGEGT. V lost 0 bases and J lost 6, with 17 bases in between. CDR3 length: 16 residues.

The gene calls are TRBV2 and TRBJ2-3; 9 bases line up with TRBD2. The CDR3 runs 15 residues. The J segment lost 5 bases and the V segment lost 4 bases, leaving 7 bases of the junction unmatched. From germline, CDR1 is SNHLY and CDR2 FYNNEI. The CDR3 DNA is TGTGCCAGCAGTGGCCGACTAGCGGACCGAGATACGCAGTATTTT. This translates into CASSGRLADRDTQYF.

The chain links TRBV11-2 to TRBJ2-2; 7 positions match TRBD1. V was pared by 7 bases and J by 4 bases, with 6 bases of the junction left unmatched. Germline V CDR1 and CDR2: SGHAT, FQNNGV. The CDR3 is made up of 14 amino acids. The CDR3 region has the DNA TGTGCCAGCAACAGGGGTGTGGGCACCGGGGAGCTGTTTTTT. It codes for CASNRGVGTGELFF.

This clone has a single count. The chain employs TRBV5-1 and TRBJ2-2; TRBD2 aligns across 8 bases. The CDR3 extends over 14 amino acids. The germline CDR1 and CDR2 sequences are SGHRS and YFSETQ. V lost 4 bases, J lost 4 bases, and 3 bases stayed unmatched. Written as DNA, the CDR3 is TGCGCCAGCAGCCCAGCGGGGGCCACCGGGGAGCTGTTTTTT. As protein: CASSPAGATGELFF.

CDR3 loop: CASSLAPGDIGQFF. The CDR3 bases are TGTGCCAGCAGCTTAGCGCCAGGGGATATCGGGCAGTTCTTC. The chain joins TRBV11-2 to TRBJ2-1, with D possibly TRBD1 on 6 matching bases. The germline V gene encodes CDR1 SGHAT and CDR2 FQNNGV. This CDR3 has 14 residues. V was clipped by 1 base and J by 12 bases, with 16 bases between them.

The chain uses TRBV5-1 and TRBJ1-3; tentative D call: TRBD1 (5 bases). The CDR3 length is 14 residues. The V end was cut by 4 bases, the J end by 0 bases, with 8 bases between. Germline V gene data show CDR1 as SGHRS and CDR2 as YFSETQ. Written as DNA, the CDR3 is TGCGCCAGCAGCCCGACAGCCTCTGGAAACACCATATATTTT. Translating gives CASSPTASGNTIYF.

V is TRBV7-9 and J is TRBJ1-2, with unresolved D. Trimming left V 6 bases short and J 2 bases short, with 10 bases between. The CDR3 has 13 amino acids. Germline CDR1 SEHNR, CDR2 FQNEAQ (reference sequence). In DNA form, the CDR3 reads TGTGCCAGCAGACTACTGAGCAACTATGGCTACACCTTC. As protein: CASRLLSNYGYTF.

Comments on this clone: Distinct nucleotide sequences in the sample also encode this CDR3. This sequence joins TRBV15 and TRBJ2-7; D gene unclear. This CDR3 has 13 residues. Germline values: CDR1 LNHNV, CDR2 YYDKDF (reference sequence). V was cut by 0 bases and J by 3 bases, with 6 bases left in between. CDR3 residues: CATSRDPGYEQYF. As DNA, the CDR3 is TGTGCCACCAGCAGAGATCCGGGCTACGAGCAGTACTTC.

CDR3 in amino acids: CASSPWRGGISRGYTF. CDR3 bases: TGTGCCAGCAGCCCCTGGAGGGGGGGAATCTCGCGGGGCTACACCTTC. The chain joins TRBV11-1 to TRBJ1-2; weak D call: TRBD1 (6 bases). The V gene lost 5 bases and the J gene lost 8 bases, with 24 bases spanning the gap. Germline V gives CDR1 SGHAT, CDR2 FQDESV (reference sequence). This CDR3 is built from 16 residues.

The chain carries TRBV19 and TRBJ1-1; 7 nucleotides line up with TRBD1. CDR3 size: 14 residues. Germline V gene data show CDR1 as LNHDA and CDR2 as SQIVND (reference sequence). V was pared by 7 bases and J by 1 base, with 6 bases of the junction left unmatched. CDR3 DNA: TGTGCCAGTATCAGGACAGGACCGAACACTGAAGCTTTCTTT. Its protein is CASIRTGPNTEAFF.

This clone was seen only a few times. The CDR3 protein is CASSPHPGAGSGGYTF. In DNA, the CDR3 is TGTGCCAGCAGCCCACACCCAGGGGCTGGGTCGGGTGGCTACACCTTC. The chain joins TRBV5-6 to TRBJ1-2; TRBD1 might be the D (6 bases). With 4 bases removed from V and 7 bases from J, the gap between germline ends came to 23 bases. Germline CDR1 and CDR2: SGHDT and YYEEEE. There are 16 residues in the CDR3.

The CDR3 DNA reads TGTGCCAGCAGACTGATCCCCCGGGGAACCCAAGAGACCCAGTACTTC. It specifies CASRLIPRGTQETQYF. The genes are TRBV6-6 and TRBJ2-5, with a weak D call TRBD2 (5 bases). The CDR3 is 16 residues long. From germline, CDR1 is MNHNY and CDR2 SVGAGI (reference sequence). The germline V and J ends were trimmed by 6 bases and 1 base, with 18 bases remaining between them.

This chain joins TRBV10-3 and TRBJ2-6; 8 bases line up with TRBD2. Germline CDR1 and CDR2: ENHRY and SYGVKD. This CDR3 contains 19 residues. Unmatched junction bases numbered 14, after V lost 7 bases and J lost 0 bases. The CDR3 bases are TGTGCCATCAACCCCCCGGGGGGGGGTGGGAGCTCTGGGGCCAACGTCCTGACTTTC. Protein product: CAINPPGGGGSSGANVLTF.

The DNA for the CDR3 is TGTGCCAGCAGCTTACGACAGGGGAACAATCAGCCCCAGCATTTT. Protein: CASSLRQGNNQPQHF. V is TRBV11-2 and J is TRBJ1-5; 8 nucleotides match TRBD1. V trimming: 2 bases; J trimming: 3 bases; junction bases outside the gene matches: 3. This CDR3 is 15 amino acids long. CDR1 and CDR2 from the germline V gene are SGHAT and FQNNGV.

The CDR3: CAISVEGANTEAFF. In nucleotides, the CDR3 is TGTGCCATCAGTGTGGAGGGGGCGAACACTGAAGCTTTCTTT. The chain carries TRBV10-3 and TRBJ1-1, with 7 bases that match TRBD1. J lost 1 base, V lost 4 bases, and 3 bases had no gene match. Germline loops: CDR1 ENHRY, CDR2 SYGVKD. The CDR3 is 14 residues long.

J is TRBJ2-3 and V is TRBV21-1; no check of the table's D call, TRBD1, against the DNA was made. TRBV21-1 is deemed a pseudogene. The CDR3 runs to 15 residues. CDR3 DNA sequence: TGTGCCAGCAGCAAACAAGAGGGACAGGGATATACGCAGTATTTT. Protein sequence: CASSKQEGQGYTQYF.